Shown below are 27 T cell receptor beta chains from a single sample sequenced in a study of cytomegalovirus exposure and HLA in healthy donors (dated by TCRdb to the late 2010s). Library construction relied on the immunoSEQ multiplex PCR assay. The multiplex PCR relied on a mix of 60 forward primers for TCR Vbeta segments and 13 reverse primers for TCR Jbeta segments. TCRdb obtained this table from immuneACCESS and retained in-frame rearrangements with V and J assigned. These tables miss some clones; where compared with another copy, unresolved V genes account for less than half of the shortfall, and the remainder is unexplained. A total of 180,000 or so clones appear in this sample, 75% to 90% of them only once. The ten largest make up almost 9.5% of the sample. The sequenced sample was PBMCs. The receptors stem from a man between 18 and 35 years old in good health and CMV-seropositive.

With respect to this clone: This sample includes further DNA sequences coding for the same CDR3. The chain combines TRBV29-1 with TRBJ1-1; 8 positions agree with TRBD1. This CDR3 is built from 14 residues. J lost 1 base, V lost 3 bases, and 4 bases had no gene match. The germline gives CDR1 SQVTM, CDR2 ANQGSEA. This CDR3 reads CSVENRGRNTEAFF. DNA of the CDR3: TGCAGCGTTGAGAACAGGGGGAGGAACACTGAAGCTTTCTTT.

The chain couples TRBV2 to TRBJ2-1, with D possibly being TRBD2 (5 bases). The CDR3 spans 13 residues. The germline V gene encodes CDR1 SNHLY and CDR2 FYNNEI. Trimming stripped 7 bases from V and 6 bases from J, with 13 bases between. This CDR3 is CASTTDGLNEQFF. As DNA, the CDR3 is TGTGCCAGCACGACCGACGGACTCAATGAGCAGTTCTTC.

The rearrangement uses TRBV6-5 and TRBJ1-2, with a tentative D call TRBD1 (6 bases). Germline V gene data show CDR1 as MNHEY and CDR2 as SVGAGI. The CDR3 is made up of 13 amino acids. V lost 7 bases and J 4 bases, leaving 13 bases between the germline ends. The CDR3 sequence is CASTNGTLYGYTF. The CDR3, as DNA: TGTGCCAGCACCAATGGGACACTCTATGGCTACACCTTC.

V gene TRBV7-2 combines with J gene TRBJ2-7, with a possible D match to TRBD2 (6 bases). CDR1 and CDR2 from the germline V gene are SGHTA and FQGNSA. This CDR3 spans 16 amino acids. Trimming cost V 5 bases and J 2 bases, with 19 bases left between them. The CDR3 coding sequence is TGTGCCAGCAGCCCCGACGCTAGCGCGTCAACCTACGAGCAGTACTTC. Translating gives CASSPDASASTYEQYF.

This chain links TRBV2 with TRBJ1-5; a possible D gene is TRBD1 (6 bases). Germline V CDR1 and CDR2: SNHLY, FYNNEI. The CDR3 covers 14 residues. The V and J ends lost 8 bases and 5 bases respectively, with 16 bases between them. The CDR3: CASGTTGSYQPQHF. The CDR3 region has the DNA TGTGCCAGCGGGACCACAGGGTCGTATCAGCCCCAGCATTTT.

CDR3 coding DNA: TGCGCCAGCAGCTTAGACAGAACTACTAACGAGCAGTACTTC. Protein sequence: CASSLDRTTNEQYF. The rearrangement joins TRBV5-1 to TRBJ2-5, with a weak D call TRBD1 (5 bases). The end of the DNA is better explained by TRBJ2-7, so the J call may be wrong. CDR1 is SGHRS and CDR2 is YFSETQ in the germline V gene. The CDR3 is made up of 14 amino acids.

This chain links TRBV2 with TRBJ2-5; 10 bases line up with TRBD2. The CDR3 runs 15 residues. Unmatched junction bases numbered 9, after V lost 6 bases and J lost 5 bases. The V gene's germline CDR1 is SNHLY and CDR2 FYNNEI. Here the CDR3 DNA reads TGTGCCAGCAGGAGGAGCGGGGGGGCCGGGGAGACCCAGTACTTC. The encoded protein is CASRRSGGAGETQYF.

This clone was found once. The V gene is TRBV15, the J gene TRBJ1-5; TRBD1 matches at 11 bases. The CDR3 is 18 amino acids. Germline values: CDR1 LNHNV, CDR2 YYDKDF (reference sequence). Losses at the gene ends were 5 bases for V and 6 bases for J; bases not matched to a gene: 15. The CDR3 spells CATSGGGTGGSLSQPQHF. In DNA form, the CDR3 reads TGTGCCACCAGCGGGGGCGGGACAGGGGGATCCCTATCTCAGCCCCAGCATTTT.

The chain employs TRBV11-3 and TRBJ2-1; D is undetermined. The CDR3 is made up of 12 amino acids. Germline lookup yields CDR1 SGHNT and CDR2 YENEEA. With 3 bases removed from V and 10 bases from J, the gap between germline ends came to 10 bases. CDR3 loop: CASSFNSREQFF. CDR3 in DNA: TGTGCCAGCAGCTTTAATAGTCGAGAGCAGTTCTTC. The entire variable domain, with the rest obtained from reference TRBV11-3 and TRBJ2-1, is as follows: EAGVVQSPRYKIIEKKQPVAFWCNPISGHNTLYWYLQNLGQGPELLIRYENEEAVDDSQLPKDRFSAERLKGVDSTLKIQPAELGDSAVYLCASSFNSREQFFGPGTRLTVL.

V and J are TRBV27 and TRBJ1-1; TRBD1 matches 9 bases. V was pared by 6 bases and J by 0 bases, with 14 bases of the junction left unmatched. The germline V gene has CDR1 MNHEY and CDR2 SMNVEV (reference sequence). The CDR3 extends over 18 amino acids. As DNA, the CDR3 is TGTGCCAGCAGCGAAAACAGGGGGCTAACGTACATGAACACTGAAGCTTTCTTT. Its translation: CASSENRGLTYMNTEAFF.

The chain is built from TRBV2 and TRBJ1-2, with 9 nucleotides matching TRBD1. The CDR3 runs 14 residues. V gave up 6 bases and J gave up 1 base; unmatched junction bases: 3. Germline assignment: CDR1 SNHLY and CDR2 FYNNEI. This CDR3 reads CASRGDRVNYGYTF. The CDR3 region has the DNA TGTGCCAGCAGGGGGGACAGGGTTAACTATGGCTACACCTTC. Drawing the rest from reference TRBV2 and TRBJ1-2, the complete variable domain is EPEVTQTPSHQVTQMGQEVILRCVPISNHLYFYWYRQILGQKVEFLVSFYNNEISEKSEIFDDQFSVERPDGSNFTLKIRSTKLEDSAMYFCASRGDRVNYGYTFGSGTRLTVV.

V is TRBV29-1 and J is TRBJ2-1, with D hard to call. V gave up 6 bases and J gave up 7 bases, with 16 bases separating them. The CDR3 contains 13 residues. Germline loops: CDR1 SQVTM, CDR2 ANQGSEA. This CDR3 reads CSVPNFGRNEQFF. CDR3 DNA: TGCAGCGTCCCCAACTTCGGTCGGAATGAGCAGTTCTTC.

The rearrangement joins TRBV6-5 to TRBJ2-7; perhaps TRBD1 as D (5 bases). The germline V and J ends were trimmed by 6 bases and 4 bases, with 13 bases remaining between them. CDR3 length: 13 residues. Germline V CDR1 and CDR2: MNHEY, SVGAGI. CDR3 nucleotide sequence: TGTGCCAGCAGCCAGGGTAATGGGTACGAGCAGTACTTC. It codes for CASSQGNGYEQYF.

The rearrangement joins TRBV2 to TRBJ2-5; tentative D call: TRBD2 (5 bases). V gave up 8 bases and J gave up 5 bases, with 18 bases separating them. The CDR3 contains 14 residues. Germline CDR1 reads SNHLY; CDR2 reads FYNNEI. Written as DNA, the CDR3 is TGTGCCAGCCGTCTGGACCGTTCGGGGGAGACCCAGTACTTC. This sequence encodes CASRLDRSGETQYF.

The chain recombines TRBV7-2 with TRBJ2-5; 7 bases map to TRBD2. CDR1 is SGHTA and CDR2 is FQGNSA in the germline V gene. V lost 1 base and J lost 4; bases outside the gene matches: 6. The CDR3 runs to 15 residues. The CDR3: CASSLGQPGGETQYF. The CDR3 DNA is TGTGCCAGCAGCTTAGGTCAACCGGGAGGAGAGACCCAGTACTTC.

This clone came up once. V and J are TRBV28 and TRBJ2-7, with 7 bases fitting TRBD1. Germline V CDR1 and CDR2: MDHEN, SYDVKM. This CDR3 has 16 amino acids. Unmatched junction bases numbered 12, after V lost 3 bases and J lost 4 bases. CDR3 in amino acids: CASSFVPTGFSYEQYF. The CDR3 DNA is TGTGCCAGCAGTTTCGTTCCGACAGGGTTCTCATACGAGCAGTACTTC.

CDR3 sequence: CASSGAYEQYF. The CDR3 nucleotides read TGTGCCAGCAGTGGAGCTTACGAGCAGTACTTC. This chain joins TRBV28 and TRBJ2-5, with D uncertain. The J call may be incorrect, as the DNA end agrees better with TRBJ2-7. The V gene's germline CDR1 is MDHEN and CDR2 SYDVKM. The CDR3 extends over 11 amino acids.

This CDR3 is CASSSRLDIDTQYF. The CDR3 coding sequence is TGTGCCAGCAGCTCCCGACTAGACATAGATACGCAGTATTTT. The chain uses TRBV9 and TRBJ2-3, with a weak D call TRBD2 (6 bases). The CDR3 is 14 amino acids. The germline CDR1 and CDR2 sequences are SGDLS and YYNGEE. V lost 4 bases, J lost 5 bases, and 14 bases lay in between.

This clone was picked up a small number of times. This CDR3 is also generated by other DNA sequences in the sample. This chain links TRBV6-1 with TRBJ1-1; D is unresolved. The germline V and J ends were trimmed by 8 bases and 2 bases, with 6 bases remaining between them. The CDR3 totals 11 residues. Per germline, CDR1 MNHNS and CDR2 SASEGT. The CDR3 reads CASGRNTEAFF. In nucleotides, the CDR3 is TGTGCCAGCGGGAGAAACACTGAAGCTTTCTTT.

The chain combines TRBV6-1 with TRBJ2-3; 11 bases fit TRBD1. V shed 4 bases, J shed 4 bases, and the junction held 7 bases outside the gene matches. The CDR3 has 16 residues. CDR1 is MNHNS, CDR2 SASEGT, per germline. Here the CDR3 reads CASSGGQGAQSDTQYF. CDR3 sequence (DNA): TGTGCCAGCAGTGGAGGACAGGGGGCGCAATCAGATACGCAGTATTTT.

This clone was recorded once. V usage is TRBV18 and J usage is TRBJ2-3; TRBD1 aligns across 9 bases. J lost 1 base, V lost 6 bases, and 2 bases had no gene match. The germline V gene encodes CDR1 KGHSH and CDR2 LQKENI. The length of the CDR3 is 14 residues. For the CDR3, the DNA is TGTGCCAGCTCGCGGACAGGGGGCACAGATACGCAGTATTTT. Its protein is CASSRTGGTDTQYF.

The CDR3 bases are TGTGCCAGCACCCTGGATCCGACTCTTCCCACAGATACGCAGTATTTT. It encodes CASTLDPTLPTDTQYF. The chain combines TRBV5-4 with TRBJ2-3; D is ambiguous. The V gene's germline CDR1 is SGHNT and CDR2 YYREEE (reference sequence). The CDR3 extends over 16 amino acids. V was pared by 6 bases and J by 2 bases, with 19 bases between.

The chain recombines TRBV14 with TRBJ1-1; D is uncertain. The CDR3 contains 12 residues. The germline CDR1 and CDR2 sequences are SGHDN and FVKESK. Trimming removed 1 base at V and 3 bases at J, with 3 bases between. CDR3 amino acids: CASSQVYTEAFF. CDR3 sequence (DNA): TGTGCCAGCAGCCAAGTATACACTGAAGCTTTCTTT.

The gene calls are TRBV11-2 and TRBJ2-7, with D maybe TRBD2 (6 bases). Trimming took 5 bases from V and 4 from J, leaving 9 bases between them. The CDR3 runs to 12 residues. Germline CDR1 is SGHAT and CDR2 is FQNNGV. CDR3 sequence (DNA): TGTGCCAGCAGCCAACGGGGGTACGAGCAGTACTTC. Translated, it gives CASSQRGYEQYF.

V and J are TRBV2 and TRBJ1-1; D perhaps matches TRBD1 (5 bases). Germline V gives CDR1 SNHLY, CDR2 FYNNEI. CDR3 length: 12 amino acids. Between the trimmed V and J ends, which lost 7 bases and 4 bases, there was a span of 10 bases. The CDR3 DNA reads TGTGCCAGCATTTTGACAGCCACTGAAGCTTTCTTT. Its protein product is CASILTATEAFF.

The rearrangement links TRBV11-3 to TRBJ1-2, with 7 bases identical to TRBD1. This CDR3 comprises 14 residues. V was clipped by 5 bases and J by 5 bases; unmatched bases: 8. Germline lookup yields CDR1 SGHNT and CDR2 YENEEA. The CDR3 is CASSPDRVSYGYTF. DNA for the CDR3: TGTGCCAGCAGCCCCGACAGGGTTTCATATGGCTACACCTTC.

V usage is TRBV4-3 and J usage is TRBJ1-2; 9 bases match TRBD1. V was pared by 4 bases and J by 8 bases, with 5 bases of the junction left unmatched. The CDR3 sequence is 13 residues long. Germline-derived CDR1 and CDR2 are LGHNA and YSLEER. This CDR3 reads CASSPNRGRGYTF. The CDR3, as DNA: TGCGCCAGCAGCCCGAACAGGGGGCGAGGCTACACCTTC.